This T cell receptor beta chain was sequenced during a study of blood T cells in healthy people across ages. Findings and limits, study-wide: As age increased, TCR beta diversity per million T cells fell in a roughly linear fashion.

This clonotype has just a few counts. Its antigen is still unknown. CDR1 and CDR2 from the germline V gene are SGHTA and FQGNSA. Trimming removed 6 bases from V and 3 bases from J, with 18 bases in between. The CDR3 runs 15 residues. The authors ran a second PCR of roughly 7 to 11 cycles using a sample-barcoded 5' primer and a J-beta primer mix. A template-switch adaptor that had 12 random nucleotides put a tag on each cDNA molecule. In TCRdb, the 5' RACE reads were re-called with MiXCR into one record per CDR3 protein. The sample shows 700,000 to 950,000 distinct CDR3 sequences, 58% of them seen only once.

This TCR was recovered from a man younger than 40 in good health. What was sequenced was blood. The chain recombines TRBV7-2 with TRBJ2-7, with D possibly TRBD2 on 5 matching bases. This chain's CDR3 is CASSLSGAEFYEQYF. The CDR3 DNA reads as TGTGCCAGCAGTTTGTCTGGAGCGGAATTCTACGAGCAGTACTTC.